This T cell receptor beta chain is from a study of blood T cell repertoires in COVID-19. About this clone itself: Relative to the germline gene, one junction end is altered; a read error may explain this.

Germline CDR1 SGHTA, CDR2 FQGNSA. The CDR3 contains 13 residues. Clones were sequenced by immunoSEQ multiplex PCR, and TCRdb holds only the in-frame ones, with some missing. Of just over 70,000 clones listed, about three quarters are singletons. The chain links TRBV7-2 to TRBJ1-2, with D tentatively TRBD1 (6 bases). The receptor was isolated from a woman aged 65 to 85 with acute or convalescent COVID-19. The sample comprised peripheral blood. The CDR3 sequence: CASSQGSLSLQAF. The DNA of the CDR3 is TGTGCCAGCAGCCAGGGGTCACTATCTTTACAGGCCTTC. The variable domain in full, completed from reference TRBV7-2 and TRBJ1-2, reads GAGVSQSPSNKVTEKGKDVELRCDPISGHTALYWYRQSLGQGLEFLIYFQGNSAPDKSGLPSDRFSAERTGGSVSTLTIQRTQQEDSAVYLCASSQGSLSLQAFGSGTRLTVV.